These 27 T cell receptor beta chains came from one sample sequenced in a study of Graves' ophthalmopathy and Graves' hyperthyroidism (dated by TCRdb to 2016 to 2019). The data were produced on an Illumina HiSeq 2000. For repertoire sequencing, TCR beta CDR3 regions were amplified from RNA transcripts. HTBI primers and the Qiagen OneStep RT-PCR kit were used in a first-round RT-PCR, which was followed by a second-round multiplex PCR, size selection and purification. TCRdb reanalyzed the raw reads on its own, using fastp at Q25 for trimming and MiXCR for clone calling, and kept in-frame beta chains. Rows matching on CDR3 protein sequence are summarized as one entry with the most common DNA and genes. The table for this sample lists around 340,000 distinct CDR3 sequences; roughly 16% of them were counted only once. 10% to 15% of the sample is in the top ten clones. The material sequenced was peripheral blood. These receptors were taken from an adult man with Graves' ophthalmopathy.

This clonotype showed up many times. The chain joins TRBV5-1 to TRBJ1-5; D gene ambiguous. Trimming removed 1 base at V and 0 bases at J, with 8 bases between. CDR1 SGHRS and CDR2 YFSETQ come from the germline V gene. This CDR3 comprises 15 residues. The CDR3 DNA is TGCGCCAGCAGCTTGAATGGGCATAGCAATCAGCCCCAGCATTTT. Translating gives CASSLNGHSNQPQHF.

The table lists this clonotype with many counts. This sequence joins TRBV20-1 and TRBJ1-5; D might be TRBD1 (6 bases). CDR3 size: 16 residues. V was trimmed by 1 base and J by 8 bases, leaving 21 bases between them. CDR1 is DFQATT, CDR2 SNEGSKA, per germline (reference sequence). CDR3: CSARGTGRGDSEPQHF. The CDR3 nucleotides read TGCAGTGCTAGAGGCACAGGGAGAGGGGATTCTGAGCCCCAGCATTTT.

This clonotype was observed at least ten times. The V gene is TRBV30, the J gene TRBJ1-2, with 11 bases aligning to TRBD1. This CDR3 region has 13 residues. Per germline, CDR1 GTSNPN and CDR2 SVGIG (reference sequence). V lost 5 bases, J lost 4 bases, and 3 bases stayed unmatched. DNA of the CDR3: TGTGCCTGGGGACAGGGGGCGGCCTATGGCTACACCTTC. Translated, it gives CAWGQGAAYGYTF.

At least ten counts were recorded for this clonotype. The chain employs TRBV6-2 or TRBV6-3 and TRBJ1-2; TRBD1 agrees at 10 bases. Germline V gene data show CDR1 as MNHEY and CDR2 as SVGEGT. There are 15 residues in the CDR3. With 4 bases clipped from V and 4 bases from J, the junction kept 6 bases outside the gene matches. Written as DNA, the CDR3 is TGTGCCAGCAGTTCCCAGGACAGGGGGGCCTATGGCTACACCTTC. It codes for CASSSQDRGAYGYTF.

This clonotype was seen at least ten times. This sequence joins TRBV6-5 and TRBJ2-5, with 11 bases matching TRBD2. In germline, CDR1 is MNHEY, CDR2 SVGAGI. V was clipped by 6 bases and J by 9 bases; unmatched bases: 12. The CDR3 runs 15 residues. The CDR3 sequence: CASSYLTSGDRAQYF. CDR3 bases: TGTGCCAGCAGCTATCTGACTAGCGGGGACAGGGCCCAGTACTTC.

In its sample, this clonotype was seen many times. CDR3 DNA sequence: TGCAGTGCTAGAGTCCAGACATCCCTCCACTTT. Its translation: CSARVQTSLHF. The rearrangement uses TRBV20-1 and TRBJ1-6; D unresolved. The V end lost 1 base, the J end lost 14 bases, and 9 bases lay between the germline ends. This CDR3 spans 11 amino acids. Germline loops: CDR1 DFQATT, CDR2 SNEGSKA (reference sequence).

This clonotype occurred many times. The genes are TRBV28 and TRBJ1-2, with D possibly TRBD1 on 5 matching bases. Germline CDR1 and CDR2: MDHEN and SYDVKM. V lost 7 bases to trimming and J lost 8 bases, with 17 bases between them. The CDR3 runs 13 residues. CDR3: CASTLTAGRGYTF. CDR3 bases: TGTGCCAGCACCCTAACGGCGGGGCGGGGCTACACCTTC.

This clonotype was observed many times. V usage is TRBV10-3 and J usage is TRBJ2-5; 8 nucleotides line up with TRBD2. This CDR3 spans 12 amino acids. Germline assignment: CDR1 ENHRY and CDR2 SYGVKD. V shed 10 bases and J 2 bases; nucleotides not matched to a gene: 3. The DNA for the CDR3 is TGTGCCACCTCGGGGGGGCAAGAGACCCAGTACTTC. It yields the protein CATSGGQETQYF.

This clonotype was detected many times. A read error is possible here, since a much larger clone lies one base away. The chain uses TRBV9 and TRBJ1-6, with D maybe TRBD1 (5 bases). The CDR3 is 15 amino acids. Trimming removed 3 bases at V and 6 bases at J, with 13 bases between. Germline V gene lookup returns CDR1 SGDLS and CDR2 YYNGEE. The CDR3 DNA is TGTGCCAGCAGCGCAGTCGGGACGGGTAATTCACCCCTCCACTTT. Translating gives CASSAVGTGNSPLHF. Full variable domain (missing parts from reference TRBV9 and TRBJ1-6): DSGVTQTPKHLITATGQRVTLRCSPRSGDLSVYWYQQSLDQGLQFLIQYYNGEERAKGNILERFSAQQFPDLHSELNLSSLELGDSALYFCASSAVGTGNSPLHFGNGTRLTVT.

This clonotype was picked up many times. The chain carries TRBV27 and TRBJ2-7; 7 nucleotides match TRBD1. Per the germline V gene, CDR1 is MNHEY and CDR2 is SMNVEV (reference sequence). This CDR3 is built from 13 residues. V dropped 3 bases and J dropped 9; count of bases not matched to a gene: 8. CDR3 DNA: TGTGCCAGCAGTTTCTTACCACAGGGGCGGCAGTACTTC. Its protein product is CASSFLPQGRQYF.

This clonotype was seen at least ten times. In DNA form, the CDR3 reads TGTGCCAGCAGTAAGGGACAGACCGCGCTCTACGAGCAGTACTTC. Translating it yields CASSKGQTALYEQYF. The genes are TRBV12-3 or TRBV12-4 and TRBJ2-7, with 7 bases aligning to TRBD1. Losses at the gene ends were 5 bases for V and 3 bases for J; bases not matched to a gene: 10. This CDR3 region has 15 residues.

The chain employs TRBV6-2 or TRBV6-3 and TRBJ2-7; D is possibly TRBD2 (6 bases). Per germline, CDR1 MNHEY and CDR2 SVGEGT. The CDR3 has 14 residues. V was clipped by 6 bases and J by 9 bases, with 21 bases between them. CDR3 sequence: CASREPGLHIGQYF. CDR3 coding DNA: TGTGCCAGCAGAGAGCCGGGACTCCACATTGGGCAGTACTTC.

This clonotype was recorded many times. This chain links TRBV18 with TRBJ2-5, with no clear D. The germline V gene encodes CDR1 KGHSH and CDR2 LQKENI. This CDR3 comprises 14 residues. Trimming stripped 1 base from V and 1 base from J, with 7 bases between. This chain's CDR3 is CASSPLRTQETQYF. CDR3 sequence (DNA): TGTGCCAGCTCACCACTCCGGACCCAAGAGACCCAGTACTTC. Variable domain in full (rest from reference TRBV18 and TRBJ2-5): NAGVMQNPRHLVRRRGQEARLRCSPMKGHSHVYWYRQLPEEGLKFMVYLQKENIIDESGMPKERFSAEFPKEGPSILRIQQVVRGDSAAYFCASSPLRTQETQYFGPGTRLLVL.

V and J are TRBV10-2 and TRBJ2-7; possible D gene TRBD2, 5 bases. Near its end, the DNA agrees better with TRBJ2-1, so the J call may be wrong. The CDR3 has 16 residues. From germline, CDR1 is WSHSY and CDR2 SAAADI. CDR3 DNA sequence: TGCGCCAGCAGCAGACCCGACATGAGAGGGTCCTACGAGCAGTTCTTC. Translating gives CASSRPDMRGSYEQFF.

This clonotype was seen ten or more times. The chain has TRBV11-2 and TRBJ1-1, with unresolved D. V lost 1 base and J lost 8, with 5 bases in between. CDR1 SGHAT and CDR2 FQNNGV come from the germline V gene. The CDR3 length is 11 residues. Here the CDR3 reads CASSLGMEAFF. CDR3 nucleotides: TGTGCCAGCAGCTTAGGGATGGAAGCTTTCTTT.

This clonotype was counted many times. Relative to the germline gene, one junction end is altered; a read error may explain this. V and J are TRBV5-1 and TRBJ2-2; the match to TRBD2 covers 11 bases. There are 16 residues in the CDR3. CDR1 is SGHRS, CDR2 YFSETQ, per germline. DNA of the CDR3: TGCGCCAGCAGCTTCAGGACTAGCGGGTACACCGAGGAGCTGTTTTTT. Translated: CASSFRTSGYTEELFF.

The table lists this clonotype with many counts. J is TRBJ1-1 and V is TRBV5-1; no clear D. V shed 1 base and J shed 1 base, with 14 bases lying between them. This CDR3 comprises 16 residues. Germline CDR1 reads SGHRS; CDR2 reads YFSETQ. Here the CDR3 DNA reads TGCGCCAGCAGCTTGTTTTTTGGGCAGACGAACACTGAAGCTTTCTTT. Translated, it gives CASSLFFGQTNTEAFF.

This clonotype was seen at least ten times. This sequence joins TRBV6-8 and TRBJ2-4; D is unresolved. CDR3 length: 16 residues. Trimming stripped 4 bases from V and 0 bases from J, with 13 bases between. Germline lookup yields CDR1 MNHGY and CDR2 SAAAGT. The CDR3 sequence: CASSCRHAGAKNIQYF. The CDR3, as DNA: TGTGCCAGCAGTTGCCGCCACGCCGGAGCCAAAAACATTCAGTACTTC.

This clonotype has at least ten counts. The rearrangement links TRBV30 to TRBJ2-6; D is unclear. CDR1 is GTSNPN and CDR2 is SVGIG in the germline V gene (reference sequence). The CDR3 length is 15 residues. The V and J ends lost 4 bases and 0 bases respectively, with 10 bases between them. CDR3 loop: CAWNLAASGANVLTF. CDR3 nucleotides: TGTGCCTGGAACTTGGCCGCCTCTGGGGCCAACGTCCTGACTTTC. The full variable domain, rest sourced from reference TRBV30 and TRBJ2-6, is SQTIHQWPATLVQPVGSPLSLECTVEGTSNPNLYWYRQAAGRGLQLLFYSVGIGQISSEVPQNLSASRPQDRQFILSSKKLLLSDSGFYLCAWNLAASGANVLTFGAGSRLTVL.

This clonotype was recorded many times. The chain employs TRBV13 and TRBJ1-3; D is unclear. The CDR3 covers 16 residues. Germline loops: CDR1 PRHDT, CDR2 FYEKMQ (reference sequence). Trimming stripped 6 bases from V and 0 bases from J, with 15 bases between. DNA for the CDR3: TGTGCCAGCAGTATAGGGTACGCGAGCTCTGGAAACACCATATATTTT. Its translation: CASSIGYASSGNTIYF.

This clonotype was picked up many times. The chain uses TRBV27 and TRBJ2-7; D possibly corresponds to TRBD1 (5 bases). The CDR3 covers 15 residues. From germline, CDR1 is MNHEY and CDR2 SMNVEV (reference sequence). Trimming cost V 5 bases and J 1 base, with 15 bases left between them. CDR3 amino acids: CASSKAGIPSYEQYF. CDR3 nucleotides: TGTGCCAGCAGTAAGGCAGGGATCCCATCCTACGAGCAGTACTTC.

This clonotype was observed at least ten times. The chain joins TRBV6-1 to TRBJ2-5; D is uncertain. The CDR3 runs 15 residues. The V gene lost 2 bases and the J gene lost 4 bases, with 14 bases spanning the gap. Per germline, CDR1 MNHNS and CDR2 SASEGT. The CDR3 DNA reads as TGTGCCAGCAGTGAACCCATATCCAGCAGAGAGACCCAGTACTTC. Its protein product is CASSEPISSRETQYF.

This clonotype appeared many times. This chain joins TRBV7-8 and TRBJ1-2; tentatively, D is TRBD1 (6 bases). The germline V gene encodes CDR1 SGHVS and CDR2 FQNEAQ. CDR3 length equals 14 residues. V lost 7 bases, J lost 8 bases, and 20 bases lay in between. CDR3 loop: CASTNRAPREGYTF. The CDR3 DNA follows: TGTGCCAGCACCAACAGGGCGCCCCGGGAAGGCTACACCTTC.

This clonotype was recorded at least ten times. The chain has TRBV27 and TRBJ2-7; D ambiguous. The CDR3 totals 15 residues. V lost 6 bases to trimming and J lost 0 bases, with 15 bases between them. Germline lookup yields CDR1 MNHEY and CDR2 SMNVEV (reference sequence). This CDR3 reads CASRPADTSSYEQYF. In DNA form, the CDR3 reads TGTGCCAGCAGACCCGCAGACACGAGCTCCTACGAGCAGTACTTC.

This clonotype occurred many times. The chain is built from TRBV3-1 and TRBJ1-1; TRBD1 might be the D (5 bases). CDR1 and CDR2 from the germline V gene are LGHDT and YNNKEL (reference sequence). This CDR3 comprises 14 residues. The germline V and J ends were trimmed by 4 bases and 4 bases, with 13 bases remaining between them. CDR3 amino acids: CASSRGGSSTEAFF. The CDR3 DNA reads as TGTGCCAGCAGCCGGGGGGGATCGAGCACTGAAGCTTTCTTT.

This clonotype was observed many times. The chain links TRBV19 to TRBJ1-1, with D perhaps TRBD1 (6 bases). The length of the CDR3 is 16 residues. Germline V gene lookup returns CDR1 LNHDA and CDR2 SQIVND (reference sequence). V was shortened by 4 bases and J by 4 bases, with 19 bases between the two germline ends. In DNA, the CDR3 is TGTGCCAGTAGTACGGAAGGCGGTCGGGGGGCCACTGAAGCTTTCTTT. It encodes CASSTEGGRGATEAFF.

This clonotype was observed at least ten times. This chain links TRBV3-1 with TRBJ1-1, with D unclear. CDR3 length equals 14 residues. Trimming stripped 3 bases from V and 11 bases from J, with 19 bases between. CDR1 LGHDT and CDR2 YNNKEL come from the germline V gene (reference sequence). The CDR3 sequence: CASSQGRLSEVAFF. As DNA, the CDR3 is TGTGCCAGCAGCCAGGGTAGACTGTCCGAGGTCGCTTTCTTT. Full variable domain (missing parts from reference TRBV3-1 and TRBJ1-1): DTAVSQTPKYLVTQMGNDKSIKCEQNLGHDTMYWYKQDSKKFLKIMFSYNNKELIINETVPNRFSPKSPDKAHLNLHINSLELGDSAVYFCASSQGRLSEVAFFGQGTRLTVV.